The next 26 T cell receptor beta chains were all read from a single sample in a study of blood T cell repertoires in COVID-19. Clones were read by immunoSEQ multiplex PCR, and TCRdb kept only the in-frame ones, dropping some. The sample has over 200,000 clones; about nine tenths are singletons. The sequencing sample was made of peripheral blood. Receptor source: a man aged 35 to 55 who had recovered from COVID-19.

This chain links TRBV2 with TRBJ2-4, with 7 nucleotides matching TRBD2. V gave up 2 bases and J gave up 0 bases; unmatched junction bases: 7. Germline V gene data show CDR1 as SNHLY and CDR2 as FYNNEI. This CDR3 region has 17 residues. The CDR3 nucleotides are TGTGCCAGCAGTGAATGGGGCCTAGCGGTAGCCAAAAACATTCAGTACTTC. Protein: CASSEWGLAVAKNIQYF.

This chain connects TRBV9 to TRBJ1-5; 12 nucleotides agree with TRBD1. This CDR3 region has 16 residues. V was pared by 3 bases and J by 6 bases, with 7 bases of the junction left unmatched. Germline lookup yields CDR1 SGDLS and CDR2 YYNGEE. This chain's CDR3 is CASSGGTGGAGQPQHF. DNA for the CDR3: TGTGCCAGCAGCGGAGGGACAGGGGGCGCGGGTCAGCCCCAGCATTTT.

The rearrangement uses TRBV3-1 (or the pseudogene TRBV3-2) and TRBJ2-7; TRBD2 matches 10 bases. J gave up 12 bases and V 1 base, and 18 bases lay outside the gene matches. The CDR3 is made up of 17 amino acids. Germline V lookup: CDR1 LGHDT, CDR2 YNNKEL (reference sequence). The CDR3 region is CASSQVAGLAGDRVRYF. The DNA for the CDR3 is TGTGCCAGCAGCCAAGTGGCTGGGCTAGCGGGAGATCGAGTTCGGTACTTC.

This sequence joins TRBV27 and TRBJ2-7; the D gene is possibly TRBD1 (6 bases). V was pared by 5 bases and J by 0 bases, with 20 bases between. Germline V gene lookup returns CDR1 MNHEY and CDR2 SMNVEV (reference sequence). The CDR3 contains 17 residues. The CDR3 nucleotides read TGTGCCAGCAGTCCAAAGCCGGGCAGGGGCGGCTCCTACGAGCAGTACTTC. It is translated as CASSPKPGRGGSYEQYF.

The CDR3 is CASRAGGYSDYGYTF. In nucleotides, the CDR3 is TGTGCCAGCAGGGCAGGGGGTTATTCAGACTATGGCTACACCTTC. This chain connects TRBV27 to TRBJ1-2; TRBD1 agrees at 7 bases. The trim removed 6 bases at V and 3 bases at J, leaving 10 bases unmatched. Germline loops: CDR1 MNHEY, CDR2 SMNVEV (reference sequence). The CDR3 runs to 15 residues.

This chain uses TRBV27 with TRBJ2-7, with 7 bases matching TRBD1. This CDR3 comprises 16 residues. Trimming removed 4 bases from V and 5 bases from J; junction bases left unmatched: 14. Per the germline V gene, CDR1 is MNHEY and CDR2 is SMNVEV (reference sequence). CDR3 in amino acids: CASSSRQGRFVDEQYF. The DNA of the CDR3 is TGTGCCAGCAGTTCCCGACAGGGAAGATTTGTCGACGAGCAGTACTTC.

The rearrangement links TRBV19 to TRBJ1-5, with TRBD1 matching 8 bases. The CDR3 extends over 16 amino acids. The germline gives CDR1 LNHDA, CDR2 SQIVND (reference sequence). After removal of 6 bases from V and 0 bases from J, the junction contained 7 bases not matched to a gene. CDR3 coding DNA: TGTGCCAGTAGCCCGGGACAGGCCTATAGCAATCAGCCCCAGCATTTT. It codes for CASSPGQAYSNQPQHF.

The chain joins TRBV19 to TRBJ1-2; the D gene is possibly TRBD1 (6 bases). Germline V CDR1 and CDR2: LNHDA, SQIVND (reference sequence). The CDR3 totals 13 residues. V was shortened by 6 bases and J by 4 bases, with 12 bases between the two germline ends. The CDR3 coding sequence is TGTGCCAGTAGCCCCGACAGGATCTATGGCTACACCTTC. This gives the protein CASSPDRIYGYTF.

The chain links TRBV19 to TRBJ1-3; possibly TRBD1 for D (5 bases). V gave up 1 base and J gave up 0 bases, with 13 bases separating them. There are 17 residues in the CDR3. Per germline, CDR1 LNHDA and CDR2 SQIVND (reference sequence). The CDR3 loop is CASSIAARVLSGNTIYF. In nucleotides, the CDR3 is TGTGCCAGTAGTATAGCTGCCAGGGTTCTCTCTGGAAACACCATATATTTT. Filled out from reference TRBV19 and TRBJ1-3, the complete variable domain reads DGGITQSPKYLFRKEGQNVTLSCEQNLNHDAMYWYRQDPGQGLRLIYYSQIVNDFQKGDIAEGYSVSREKKESFPLTVTSAQKNPTAFYLCASSIAARVLSGNTIYFGEGSWLTVV.

The chain uses TRBV10-3 and TRBJ2-5, with 12 bases lining up with TRBD2. V trimming: 11 bases; J trimming: 1 base; junction bases outside the gene matches: 5. Germline V gene sequence: CDR1 ENHRY, CDR2 SYGVKD. The CDR3 covers 14 residues. CDR3 sequence (DNA): TGTGCCTCTAGACTAGCGGGGGCCCAAGAGACCCAGTACTTC. This gives the protein CASRLAGAQETQYF.

The chain joins TRBV7-2 to TRBJ2-1, with TRBD2 identical over 7 bases. The CDR3 has 15 amino acids. V lost 3 bases to trimming and J lost 0 bases; unmatched junction nucleotides: 2. Germline loops: CDR1 SGHTA, CDR2 FQGNSA. Written as DNA, the CDR3 is TGTGCCAGCAGCTTTCTAGCGGCCTCCTACAATGAGCAGTTCTTC. As protein: CASSFLAASYNEQFF.

This rearrangement joins TRBV7-2 to TRBJ2-2, with 8 bases aligning to TRBD2. V dropped 0 bases and J dropped 4; count of bases not matched to a gene: 10. This CDR3 region has 18 residues. Looked up from germline, CDR1 is SGHTA and CDR2 is FQGNSA. CDR3 protein: CASSLARGGGTLTGELFF. Here the CDR3 DNA reads TGTGCCAGCAGCTTAGCGCGGGGCGGGGGGACCCTCACCGGGGAGCTGTTTTTT.

A single count supports this clone. The chain couples TRBV7-6 to TRBJ2-2; tentatively, D is TRBD2 (5 bases). The CDR3 is 10 amino acids. CDR1 and CDR2 (germline): SGHVS, FNYEAQ. This CDR3 is CVGNGGELFF. CDR3 sequence (DNA): TGTGTCGGGAATGGCGGGGAGCTGTTTTTT.

V and J are TRBV9 and TRBJ2-3, with 7 positions matching TRBD1. CDR1 and CDR2 (germline): SGDLS, YYNGEE. Unmatched junction bases numbered 7, after V lost 4 bases and J lost 2 bases. The CDR3 runs to 15 residues. The CDR3: CASSPRQGPTDTQYF. In DNA, the CDR3 is TGTGCCAGCAGCCCGCGACAGGGCCCCACAGATACGCAGTATTTT. The full variable domain, with the rest looked up from reference TRBV9 and TRBJ2-3, is DSGVTQTPKHLITATGQRVTLRCSPRSGDLSVYWYQQSLDQGLQFLIQYYNGEERAKGNILERFSAQQFPDLHSELNLSSLELGDSALYFCASSPRQGPTDTQYFGPGTRLTVL.

This chain links TRBV5-1 with TRBJ1-2, with 8 bases aligning to TRBD1. CDR3 size: 14 residues. Trimming cost V 4 bases and J 4 bases; bases outside gene matches: 6. The germline gives CDR1 SGHRS, CDR2 YFSETQ. CDR3 sequence: CASSTGGLSYGYTF. DNA for the CDR3: TGCGCCAGCAGCACAGGGGGGCTATCCTATGGCTACACCTTC. Based on the CDR3 plus reference TRBV5-1 and TRBJ1-2, the full variable domain is KAGVTQTPRYLIKTRGQQVTLSCSPISGHRSVSWYQQTPGQGLQFLFEYFSETQRNKGNFPGRFSGRQFSNSRSEMNVSTLELGDSALYLCASSTGGLSYGYTFGSGTRLTVV.

This rearrangement joins TRBV9 to TRBJ2-5; the match to TRBD2 covers 8 bases. Per the germline V gene, CDR1 is SGDLS and CDR2 is YYNGEE. The CDR3 extends over 16 amino acids. With 0 bases clipped from V and 5 bases from J, the junction kept 9 bases outside the gene matches. CDR3 in amino acids: CASSVDGGGLQETQYF. The CDR3 DNA reads as TGTGCCAGCAGCGTAGACGGCGGGGGGCTTCAGGAGACCCAGTACTTC.

This clone was observed a handful of times. The chain links TRBV5-1 to TRBJ1-2; D possibly corresponds to TRBD1 (6 bases). Trimming removed 0 bases at V and 5 bases at J, with 17 bases between. Germline assignment: CDR1 SGHRS and CDR2 YFSETQ. This CDR3 comprises 16 residues. The CDR3 is CASSLEAGAVGYGYTF. The CDR3 DNA reads as TGCGCCAGCAGCTTGGAAGCGGGGGCGGTCGGGTATGGCTACACCTTC.

J is TRBJ2-3 and V is TRBV9; the D gene is possibly TRBD2 (7 bases). The V gene's germline CDR1 is SGDLS and CDR2 YYNGEE. Trimming took 4 bases from V and 2 from J, leaving 20 bases between them. This CDR3 is 17 amino acids long. The DNA of the CDR3 is TGTGCCAGCAGCTCCCGCGTAGGGGGGGAATTCACAGATACGCAGTATTTT. This sequence encodes CASSSRVGGEFTDTQYF.

The CDR3 DNA reads TGTGCCAGCTCACCGAAGTCTAGAGAGGTGACCCAGTACTTC. This encodes CASSPKSREVTQYF. V usage is TRBV18 and J usage is TRBJ2-5, with D unclear. The CDR3 contains 14 residues. Deletions cut 3 bases from V and 7 bases from J, with 15 bases between. Germline CDR1 and CDR2: KGHSH and LQKENI.

This chain joins TRBV5-1 and TRBJ2-3, with a possible D match to TRBD2 (5 bases). Germline-derived CDR1 and CDR2 are SGHRS and YFSETQ. V shed 0 bases and J shed 2 bases, with 10 bases lying between them. This CDR3 has 15 amino acids. DNA of the CDR3: TGCGCCAGCAGCTTGGTCACGGGATACACAGATACGCAGTATTTT. Its translation is CASSLVTGYTDTQYF.

V usage is TRBV5-6 and J usage is TRBJ2-5; no reliable D call. Trimming shortened V by 3 bases and J by 0 bases, and 12 bases separated the two germline ends. This CDR3 region has 15 residues. The V gene's germline CDR1 is SGHDT and CDR2 YYEEEE. CDR3 protein: CASSSIGAYQETQYF. CDR3 DNA sequence: TGTGCCAGCAGCTCCATTGGAGCGTACCAAGAGACCCAGTACTTC.

The chain employs TRBV11-3 and TRBJ2-2; D gene ambiguous. Germline V gene sequence: CDR1 SGHNT, CDR2 YENEEA. V dropped 3 bases and J dropped 5 bases, with 10 bases sitting between them. CDR3 length: 14 residues. The CDR3 sequence is CASSFNYETGELFF. In nucleotides, the CDR3 is TGTGCCAGCAGCTTCAACTATGAAACCGGGGAGCTGTTTTTT.

The chain couples TRBV29-1 to TRBJ1-1; D not resolved. The CDR3 is made up of 13 amino acids. V lost 1 base and J 6 bases, leaving 12 bases between the germline ends. Germline assignment: CDR1 SQVTM and CDR2 ANQGSEA. The chain's CDR3 is CSVEGPREAEAFF. The CDR3 bases are TGCAGCGTTGAAGGACCGCGAGAGGCTGAAGCTTTCTTT.

V and J are TRBV18 and TRBJ2-2; 14 nucleotides line up with TRBD2. The CDR3 length is 17 residues. The junction had 6 bases not matched to a gene; V was cut back by 6 bases and J by 3 bases. Germline CDR1 reads KGHSH; CDR2 reads LQKENI. Here the CDR3 reads CASSPKTSGRDTGELFF. The CDR3 region has the DNA TGTGCCAGCTCGCCGAAGACTAGCGGGAGGGACACCGGGGAGCTGTTTTTT.

J is TRBJ2-3 and V is TRBV7-7; D is undetermined. The CDR3 spans 15 residues. Trimming shortened V by 5 bases and J by 2 bases, and 14 bases separated the two germline ends. Germline V gives CDR1 SSHAT, CDR2 FNYEAQ (reference sequence). CDR3 nucleotide sequence: TGTGCCAGCAGCCCCGGTTTGTACCTCACAGATACGCAGTATTTT. Its translation: CASSPGLYLTDTQYF.

This CDR3 is CASSLILGQGSGNTIYF. The CDR3, as DNA: TGTGCCAGCAGCTTGATACTCGGACAGGGGTCTGGAAACACCATATATTTT. V and J are TRBV7-2 and TRBJ1-3, with 9 bases that match TRBD1. Germline CDR1 is SGHTA and CDR2 is FQGNSA. V shed 3 bases, J shed 1 base, and the junction held 7 bases outside the gene matches. CDR3 length: 17 amino acids.